This T cell receptor beta chain was observed in a study of cytomegalovirus exposure and HLA in healthy donors. Trimming cost V 9 bases and J 2 bases; bases outside gene matches: 7. CDR1 and CDR2 from the germline V gene are KGHSH and LQKENI. This CDR3 has 15 residues. Amplification used 60 Vbeta primers and 13 Jbeta primers. Sequencing was performed with immunoSEQ multiplex PCR; in TCRdb, only in-frame clones are kept and a portion is missing. The table lists approximately 150,000 clones, roughly four fifths of them singletons. The V and J genes are TRBV18 and TRBJ1-6, with 7 nucleotides matching TRBD1. The TCR sequence derives from a female donor in good health and CMV-seronegative. The sample comprised PBMCs. Here the CDR3 reads CASVTGDPYNSPLHF. The CDR3 coding sequence is TGTGCCAGTGTCACAGGGGACCCCTATAATTCACCCCTCCACTTT.